What follows describes a single TCR beta chain. What it binds is not known. The CDR3 consists of 13 residues. CDR1 and CDR2 (germline): SGHTS, YDEGEE. The V gene end was trimmed by 5 bases and the J gene end by 4 bases; junction bases not matched to a gene: 4. This sample was included in a study of shared clonotypes between healthy human individuals. Study details: Researchers assigned three CD4 naive, three CD4 memory, two CD8 naive and one CD8 memory plate to each donor. Study findings and constraints: A handful of donors shared around 5% of their naive CD4 clonotypes.

The data were produced by immunoSEQ multiplex PCR, yet TCRdb's version contains in-frame clones alone and is incomplete. Here the sample spans over a million clones, about 80% being singletons. The material sequenced was memory CD4+ T cells from PBMCs. The subset: CD45RA-negative fraction. The clonotype was recovered from a man younger than 30 in good health. Some clones in this sample may be carry-over from other donors' samples. This chain links TRBV5-8 with TRBJ2-3; 7 positions match TRBD1. The CDR3 bases are TGTGCCAGCAGAGACAGGGCCGCAGATACGCAGTATTTT. Protein: CASRDRAADTQYF.